This T cell receptor (beta chain) came from a study of CD8 T cells in ankylosing spondylitis. Study conclusions and caveats: Reports say disease-linked clones showed up significantly more in matched ankylosing spondylitis synovial fluid. Ankylosing spondylitis blood appeared to be characterized by a TCR beta motif of 8 or 9 highly homologous variants. Disease-linked clones displayed a CD8+ phenotype and appeared relatively rarely in peripheral blood. Earlier literature documents some of the motif variants in reactive arthritis synovial fluid and blood.

Germline V gene lookup returns CDR1 SEHNR and CDR2 FQNEAQ (reference sequence). Trimming left V 5 bases short and J 2 bases short, with 12 bases between. The CDR3 consists of 14 residues. The authors made TCR beta libraries by quantitative 5'-RACE with molecular barcodes. A single record per CDR3 protein comes from TCRdb applying MiXCR to the 5' RACE reads. The sample consists of about 200,000 distinct CDR3 sequences, 6% to 8.5% of them appearing once. This clonotype was detected many times. Its specificity is not known. The receptor was isolated from a male donor with ankylosing spondylitis. The V and J genes are TRBV7-9 and TRBJ1-1; D is perhaps TRBD1 (5 bases). Sequencing was performed on blood, either unsorted or a sorted T cell fraction (not recorded which). The CDR3 coding sequence is TGTGCCAGCAGCCCTCGACAGAATAACACTGAAGCTTTCTTT. Its translation is CASSPRQNNTEAFF. Based on the CDR3 plus reference TRBV7-9 and TRBJ1-1, the full variable domain is DTGVSQNPRHKITKRGQNVTFRCDPISEHNRLYWYRQTLGQGPEFLTYFQNEAQLEKSRLLSDRFSAERPKGSFSTLEIQRTEQGDSAMYLCASSPRQNNTEAFFGQGTRLTVV.